This TCR beta chain was sequenced during a study of T cells in Graves' hyperthyroidism and ophthalmopathy. Study-level findings and limits: In the blood, most expanded thyroid clonotypes above 0.001 appeared as well. By a 13 V-J model, ophthalmopathy was set apart from stable hyperthyroidism.

A remark on this clonotype: Its specificity is not known.

There are 15 residues in the CDR3. Trimming pared 2 bases from V and 4 bases from J, leaving 12 bases between. The TCR beta CDR3 regions underwent amplification using RNA transcripts as the source. TCR CDR3 regions were first amplified by RT-PCR with HTBI primers. TCRdb reanalysed the multiplex PCR reads using MiXCR and keeps one entry per CDR3 protein. This table holds approximately 380,000 distinct CDR3 sequences, 11% to 15% found once. Diagnostic decisions used clinical symptoms, serum thyroxine and TRAb, thyroid ultrasound and orbital computed tomography. Source material: blood. The chain combines TRBV12-3 or TRBV12-4 with TRBJ1-5, with D unresolved. The source is a man aged 45-65 years with Graves' ophthalmopathy. The CDR3: CASSLSWSANQPQHF. DNA of the CDR3: TGTGCCAGCAGTTTATCTTGGTCCGCAAATCAGCCCCAGCATTTT.